The 29 T cell receptor beta chains below were found in one sample sequenced in a study of blood T cell repertoires in COVID-19. Generated by immunoSEQ multiplex PCR, the TCRdb table keeps only in-frame clones and is missing some. The sample holds roughly 43,000 clones, around 87% seen once. Sample: PBMCs or T cells enriched from blood (not recorded which). The receptors here all came from a woman in her forties or fifties who had recovered from COVID-19.

The chain employs TRBV7-8 and TRBJ2-7; maybe TRBD1 (6 bases). This CDR3 contains 12 residues. CDR1 and CDR2 from the germline V gene are SGHVS and FQNEAQ. V was shortened by 8 bases and J by 4 bases, with 12 bases between the two germline ends. CDR3 nucleotide sequence: TGTGCCAGCCTTGGGGGCGGTTACGAGCAGTACTTC. Translating gives CASLGGGYEQYF.

The CDR3 bases are TGTGCCAGCAGTTACCAGACACGGAACACTGAAGCTTTCTTT. It encodes CASSYQTRNTEAFF. The J gene is TRBJ1-1, the V gene TRBV6-6; D unclear. This CDR3 contains 14 residues. With 2 bases removed from V and 1 base from J, the gap between germline ends came to 8 bases. From germline, CDR1 is MNHNY and CDR2 SVGAGI (reference sequence).

J is TRBJ1-3 and V is TRBV6-5; D is possibly TRBD1 (6 bases). CDR3 length equals 14 residues. Trimming left V 7 bases short and J 4 bases short, with 14 bases between. The germline V gene has CDR1 MNHEY and CDR2 SVGAGI. This chain's CDR3 is CASTRTRGGNTIYF. As DNA, the CDR3 is TGTGCCAGCACAAGGACCAGGGGAGGAAACACCATATATTTT.

This clone was counted a single time. The rearrangement links TRBV9 to TRBJ2-5; D is perhaps TRBD1 (6 bases). V dropped 3 bases and J dropped 2 bases, with 8 bases sitting between them. Germline V gives CDR1 SGDLS, CDR2 YYNGEE. CDR3 size: 13 residues. The DNA for the CDR3 is TGTGCCAGCAGCGCGACAGGTCAAGAGACCCAGTACTTC. Translated, it gives CASSATGQETQYF.

The CDR3 nucleotides read TGTGCCAGCAGCTTAGCGTTAGATTCACCCCTCCACTTT. It encodes CASSLALDSPLHF. The rearrangement links TRBV7-6 to TRBJ1-6; no definite D call. CDR3 length equals 13 residues. The germline V gene has CDR1 SGHVS and CDR2 FNYEAQ. Trimming left V 0 bases short and J 8 bases short, with 5 bases between.

The V and J genes are TRBV7-2 and TRBJ2-7, with TRBD1 identical over 8 bases. The CDR3 is 18 amino acids. Germline lookup yields CDR1 SGHTA and CDR2 FQGNSA. J gave up 4 bases and V 2 bases, and 16 bases lay outside the gene matches. CDR3 DNA sequence: TGTGCCAGCAGCTTAACTACCACAGGGGGTAGTATGTTTTACGAGCAGTACTTC. Residues: CASSLTTTGGSMFYEQYF.

This chain links TRBV29-1 with TRBJ2-7; TRBD2 matches at 9 bases. The V and J ends lost 3 bases and 5 bases, in that order; junction bases with no gene match: 5. The CDR3 has 13 residues. The V gene's germline CDR1 is SQVTM and CDR2 ANQGSEA. The CDR3 spells CSVDAGGPNEQYF. In DNA form, the CDR3 reads TGCAGCGTTGACGCGGGAGGGCCAAACGAGCAGTACTTC.

V gene TRBV10-3 combines with J gene TRBJ2-7; weak D call: TRBD2 (6 bases). Germline-derived CDR1 and CDR2 are ENHRY and SYGVKD. V gave up 3 bases and J gave up 0 bases, with 12 bases separating them. The CDR3 runs to 15 residues. This CDR3 reads CAISDMYGGSYEQYF. The DNA for the CDR3 is TGTGCCATCAGTGATATGTACGGGGGCTCCTACGAGCAGTACTTC.

The chain combines TRBV6-5 with TRBJ2-2, with D unclear. The V end lost 4 bases, the J end lost 0 bases, and 12 bases lay between the germline ends. The germline gives CDR1 MNHEY, CDR2 SVGAGI. This CDR3 comprises 16 residues. CDR3 sequence reads: CASSSRRAPNTGELFF. The CDR3, as DNA: TGTGCCAGCAGTTCCCGGAGAGCCCCGAACACCGGGGAGCTGTTTTTT.

This clone turned up a few times. This sequence joins TRBV13 and TRBJ2-7; 7 positions match TRBD2. The germline gives CDR1 PRHDT, CDR2 FYEKMQ (reference sequence). The CDR3 contains 13 residues. J lost 0 bases, V lost 5 bases, and 1 base had no gene match. The CDR3 sequence is CASSRGSSYEQYF. In nucleotides, the CDR3 is TGTGCCAGCAGCCGCGGGAGCTCCTACGAGCAGTACTTC.

The chain employs TRBV18 and TRBJ2-1, with TRBD2 matching over 7 bases. CDR3 length: 14 amino acids. In germline, CDR1 is KGHSH, CDR2 LQKENI. V dropped 5 bases and J dropped 2; count of bases not matched to a gene: 3. This CDR3 reads CASSREGTYNEQFF. The DNA of the CDR3 is TGTGCCAGCTCAAGGGAGGGAACCTACAATGAGCAGTTCTTC.

This chain's CDR3 is CASGAPNQPQHF. The CDR3 DNA sequence: TGTGCCAGTGGGGCGCCCAATCAGCCCCAGCATTTT. The chain recombines TRBV7-9 with TRBJ1-5; D perhaps matches TRBD1 (5 bases). Between the trimmed V and J ends, which lost 9 bases and 3 bases, there was a span of 9 bases. This CDR3 has 12 residues. Germline CDR1 reads SEHNR; CDR2 reads FQNEAQ (reference sequence). Looking up the rest from reference TRBV7-9 and TRBJ1-5 gives the full variable domain: DTGVSQNPRHKITKRGQNVTFRCDPISEHNRLYWYRQTLGQGPEFLTYFQNEAQLEKSRLLSDRFSAERPKGSFSTLEIQRTEQGDSAMYLCASGAPNQPQHFGDGTRLSIL.

This chain uses TRBV19 with TRBJ2-7; perhaps TRBD2 as D (6 bases). V was pared by 5 bases and J by 6 bases, with 20 bases between. CDR1 is LNHDA and CDR2 is SQIVND in the germline V gene (reference sequence). This CDR3 comprises 15 residues. The CDR3 DNA follows: TGTGCCAGTAGTCGAGGGCTAGCGTCCCCCTCCGAGCAGTACTTC. It specifies CASSRGLASPSEQYF.

This chain connects TRBV7-2 to TRBJ1-2; 9 positions match TRBD1. The V segment lost 1 base and the J segment 7 bases; nucleotides outside the gene matches: 1. The CDR3 is made up of 13 amino acids. In germline, CDR1 is SGHTA, CDR2 FQGNSA. CDR3 DNA: TGTGCCAGCAGCTTAGACAGGGGGCCTGGCTACACCTTC. Translation: CASSLDRGPGYTF.

The rearrangement links TRBV11-2 to TRBJ1-2; TRBD1 matches at 8 bases. J lost 7 bases, V lost 5 bases, and 6 bases had no gene match. The CDR3 spans 13 residues. Looked up from germline, CDR1 is SGHAT and CDR2 is FQNNGV. Here the CDR3 reads CASSLGQGSGYTF. CDR3 nucleotides: TGTGCCAGCAGCCTTGGACAGGGATCTGGCTACACCTTC.

The chain is built from TRBV5-4 and TRBJ2-7; unclear D gene. The V end was cut by 0 bases, the J end by 2 bases, with 12 bases between. Germline values: CDR1 SGHNT, CDR2 YYREEE (reference sequence). There are 15 residues in the CDR3. The CDR3 is CASSLASSGPYEQYF. The CDR3 DNA sequence: TGTGCCAGCAGCTTGGCCTCATCAGGCCCCTACGAGCAGTACTTC.

The chain is built from TRBV7-2 and TRBJ1-1; D is unclear. Trimming pared 4 bases from V and 6 bases from J, leaving 21 bases between. The CDR3 extends over 16 amino acids. CDR1 is SGHTA, CDR2 FQGNSA, per germline. The CDR3 loop reads CASSYYPLGTIAEAFF. The CDR3 coding sequence is TGTGCCAGCAGCTATTACCCACTAGGTACTATAGCTGAAGCTTTCTTT.

The J gene is TRBJ2-3, the V gene TRBV2; TRBD2 is a possible D gene (7 bases). V gave up 10 bases and J gave up 2 bases, with 13 bases separating them. The germline gives CDR1 SNHLY, CDR2 FYNNEI. There are 13 residues in the CDR3. The CDR3 reads CATLGGPTDTQYF. The CDR3 DNA reads as TGTGCCACCCTCGGGGGGCCCACAGATACGCAGTATTTT.

V usage is TRBV6-1 and J usage is TRBJ2-1; TRBD1 is a possible D gene (6 bases). This CDR3 has 15 residues. Trimming took 2 bases from V and 0 from J, leaving 8 bases between them. Germline CDR1 and CDR2: MNHNS and SASEGT. The CDR3 coding sequence is TGTGCCAGCAGTGAACAGGGGAGCTCCTACAATGAGCAGTTCTTC. It encodes CASSEQGSSYNEQFF.

This clone was counted once. The V gene is TRBV3-1 (or the pseudogene TRBV3-2), the J gene TRBJ2-6; 7 positions match TRBD1. V was clipped by 3 bases and J by 7 bases; unmatched bases: 6. There are 15 residues in the CDR3. Germline CDR1 reads LGHDT; CDR2 reads YNNKEL (reference sequence). The CDR3 region has the DNA TGTGCCAGCAGCCAGTGGGACAGTCGAGCCAACGTCCTGACTTTC. Residues: CASSQWDSRANVLTF.

This clone was seen only once. The gene calls are TRBV4-2 and TRBJ1-3, with 7 bases matching TRBD1. The V gene end was trimmed by 0 bases and the J gene end by 3 bases; junction bases not matched to a gene: 8. Germline-derived CDR1 and CDR2 are LGHNA and YNFKEQ. The CDR3 consists of 17 residues. CDR3 DNA: TGTGCCAGCAGCCAAGATCTTAGAGGGGGCGGTGGAAACACCATATATTTT. It translates to CASSQDLRGGGGNTIYF.

The chain combines TRBV6-5 with TRBJ2-6; D remains unclear. Germline V CDR1 and CDR2: MNHEY, SVGAGI. This CDR3 spans 13 amino acids. Trimming removed 7 bases from V and 4 bases from J, with 8 bases in between. The CDR3 sequence: CASKESGANVLTF. Here the CDR3 DNA reads TGTGCCAGCAAGGAGTCCGGGGCCAACGTCCTGACTTTC.

The CDR3 DNA follows: TGTGCCAGCAGCCGCTCCACGGGACAGATCTATGGCTACACCTTC. Amino acid sequence: CASSRSTGQIYGYTF. The rearrangement uses TRBV3-1 (or the pseudogene TRBV3-2) and TRBJ1-2; TRBD1 agrees at 7 bases. Germline CDR1 is LGHDT and CDR2 is YNNKEL (reference sequence). The CDR3 contains 15 residues. The V and J ends lost 4 bases and 4 bases, in that order; junction bases with no gene match: 9.

The chain carries TRBV12-5 and TRBJ1-1, with unresolved D. The V gene lost 3 bases and the J gene lost 1 base, with 15 bases spanning the gap. Germline CDR1 LGHNT, CDR2 FRNRAP. This CDR3 region has 16 residues. The CDR3 DNA reads TGTGCTAGTGGTTTCGTACACTCCGCGGGGAACACTGAAGCTTTCTTT. This sequence encodes CASGFVHSAGNTEAFF.

The gene calls are TRBV7-2 and TRBJ2-7, with 7 nucleotides matching TRBD2. Trimming cost V 1 base and J 6 bases; bases outside gene matches: 0. CDR3 length: 12 residues. Germline CDR1 and CDR2: SGHTA and FQGNSA. The CDR3: CASSLGGSEQYF. The CDR3 region has the DNA TGTGCCAGCAGCTTAGGCGGGAGCGAGCAGTACTTC.

This clone is medium-sized within its sample. The chain employs TRBV25-1 and TRBJ2-5, with D perhaps TRBD2 (5 bases). This CDR3 is built from 11 residues. Germline V gene data show CDR1 as MGHDK and CDR2 as SYGVNS. V was shortened by 4 bases and J by 7 bases, with 7 bases between the two germline ends. CDR3 in DNA: TGTGCCAGCAGTGCCGGGGTGACCCAGTACTTC. Protein product: CASSAGVTQYF.

The chain joins TRBV15 to TRBJ2-2, with TRBD2 identical over 10 bases. The CDR3 consists of 18 residues. Losses at the gene ends were 2 bases for V and 0 bases for J; bases not matched to a gene: 6. From germline, CDR1 is LNHNV and CDR2 YYDKDF (reference sequence). The CDR3 region is CATSRSSGGGPNTGELFF. The CDR3 bases are TGTGCCACCAGCAGAAGCAGCGGGGGGGGCCCGAACACCGGGGAGCTGTTTTTT.

The CDR3 loop reads CASKGSEIAVYEQYF. The CDR3 nucleotides read TGCGCCAGCAAGGGGTCCGAAATAGCTGTCTACGAGCAGTACTTC. J is TRBJ2-7 and V is TRBV5-1; D may be TRBD1 (5 bases). This CDR3 has 15 amino acids. V lost 6 bases and J 3 bases, leaving 19 bases between the germline ends. Germline V CDR1 and CDR2: SGHRS, YFSETQ.

V is TRBV2 and J is TRBJ2-6; 9 bases are a match to TRBD2. Germline CDR1 and CDR2: SNHLY and FYNNEI. V lost 6 bases to trimming and J lost 2 bases; unmatched junction nucleotides: 8. This CDR3 comprises 17 residues. CDR3 nucleotide sequence: TGTGCCAGCAGGGGGGGGAGCGGGGGGACTGGGGCCAACGTCCTGACTTTC. It codes for CASRGGSGGTGANVLTF.